This paragraph covers one T cell receptor (beta chain) sequence. Method: immunoSEQ multiplex PCR; TCRdb's copy keeps in-frame clones and lacks some. The sample lists roughly 400,000 clones, around nine tenths seen once, with roughly a tenth in the top ten. These data originate in a study of blood T cell repertoires in COVID-19. The CDR3 loop spans 16 amino acids. Germline assignment: CDR1 LGHDT and CDR2 YNNKEL (reference sequence). The J segment lost 0 bases and the V segment lost 6 bases, leaving 7 bases of the junction unmatched. The sample consisted of PBMCs or T cells enriched from blood (not recorded which). The TCR comes from a woman aged 50 to 60 who had recovered from COVID-19. This rearrangement joins TRBV3-1 (or the pseudogene TRBV3-2) to TRBJ2-2; TRBD1 matches at 7 bases. CDR3 DNA sequence: TGTGCCAGCAGTACCAGGGGGTGGACGAACACCGGGGAGCTGTTTTTT. Protein product: CASSTRGWTNTGELFF.